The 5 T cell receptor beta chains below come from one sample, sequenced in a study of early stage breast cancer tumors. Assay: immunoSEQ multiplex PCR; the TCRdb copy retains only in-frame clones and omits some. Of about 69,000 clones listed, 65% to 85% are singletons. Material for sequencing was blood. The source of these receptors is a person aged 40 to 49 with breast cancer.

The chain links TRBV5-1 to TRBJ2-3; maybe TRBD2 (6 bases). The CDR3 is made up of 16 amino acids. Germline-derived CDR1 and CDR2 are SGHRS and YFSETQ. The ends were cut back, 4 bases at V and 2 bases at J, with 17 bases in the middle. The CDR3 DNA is TGCGCCAGCAGCGTGAACCGGGACTTGTCCACAGATACGCAGTATTTT. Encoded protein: CASSVNRDLSTDTQYF.

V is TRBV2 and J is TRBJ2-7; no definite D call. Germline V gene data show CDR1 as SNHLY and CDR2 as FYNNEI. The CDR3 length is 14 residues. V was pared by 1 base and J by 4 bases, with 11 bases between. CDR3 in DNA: TGTGCCAGCAGTGAAGTGGGATATATGTACGAGCAGTACTTC. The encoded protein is CASSEVGYMYEQYF.

This chain's CDR3 is CATSRGRTSGNNEQFF. The CDR3, as DNA: TGTGCCACCAGCAGGGGGAGGACTAGCGGAAACAATGAGCAGTTCTTC. V usage is TRBV15 and J usage is TRBJ2-1, with 10 positions matching TRBD2. Germline CDR1 is LNHNV and CDR2 is YYDKDF (reference sequence). CDR3 length equals 16 residues. V gave up 3 bases and J gave up 5 bases; unmatched junction bases: 7.

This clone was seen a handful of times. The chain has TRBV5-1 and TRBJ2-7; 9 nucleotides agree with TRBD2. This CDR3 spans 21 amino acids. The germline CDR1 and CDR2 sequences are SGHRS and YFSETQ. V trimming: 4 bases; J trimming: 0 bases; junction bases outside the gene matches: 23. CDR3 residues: CASSGRGCGRACFISSYEQYF. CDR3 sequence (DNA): TGCGCCAGCAGCGGGCGGGGGTGCGGGAGGGCATGCTTTATTAGCTCCTACGAGCAGTACTTC.

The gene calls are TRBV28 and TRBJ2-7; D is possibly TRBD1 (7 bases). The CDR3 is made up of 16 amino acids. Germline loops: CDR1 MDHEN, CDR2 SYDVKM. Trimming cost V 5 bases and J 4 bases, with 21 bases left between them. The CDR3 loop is CASSPSTTGDLYEQYF. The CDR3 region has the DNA TGTGCCAGCAGTCCATCGACAACAGGGGACTTATACGAGCAGTACTTC.